The rows below give T cell receptor beta chains drawn from one sample of a study of T cell responses to AZD1222 COVID-19 vaccine. Profiled with immunoSEQ multiplex PCR; TCRdb holds only in-frame clones, not every one. Of over 150,000 clones in the sample, 90% were seen once. The input for sequencing was peripheral blood, taken on day 0 of AZD1222 vaccination. All receptors come from an adult in good health. Both conserved end residues are part of each CDR3. Fields, in order: D gene, clone size, J gene, V gene, CDR3 DNA, CDR3 protein. The D gene is left open where the match is weak. Where a row states a size, it is once, few, many or the class of an expanded clone; other rows omit it.

D gene: .
clone size: .
J gene: TRBJ2-7
V gene: TRBV19
CDR3 DNA: TGTGCCAGTCAGCCGGGGTTGGCTCGGGAGCAGTACTTC
CDR3 protein: CASQPGLAREQYF

D gene: TRBD1
clone size: .
J gene: TRBJ1-5
V gene: TRBV28
CDR3 DNA: TGTGCCAGCAGTCCAGGGGGTAGCAATCAGCCCCAGCATTTT
CDR3 protein: CASSPGGSNQPQHF

D gene: .
clone size: .
J gene: TRBJ2-7
V gene: TRBV20-1
CDR3 DNA: TGCAGTGCGAGTACAGGGTACGAGCAGTACTTC
CDR3 protein: CSASTGYEQYF

D gene: .
clone size: .
J gene: TRBJ2-1
V gene: TRBV5-1
CDR3 DNA: TGCGCCAGCACCGCTATGGGTTCGTACAATGAGCAGTTCTTC
CDR3 protein: CASTAMGSYNEQFF

D gene: .
clone size: few
J gene: TRBJ1-2
V gene: TRBV7-9
CDR3 DNA: TGTGCCAGCAGCTTAAATTCTGGGTCCCCCTATGGCTACACCTTC
CDR3 protein: CASSLNSGSPYGYTF

D gene: TRBD1
clone size: .
J gene: TRBJ2-5
V gene: TRBV15
CDR3 DNA: TGTGCCACCAGCAGAGATGGGGGACAGGGAGGGGAGACCCAGTACTTC
CDR3 protein: CATSRDGGQGGETQYF

D gene: TRBD1
clone size: .
J gene: TRBJ2-5
V gene: TRBV11-1
CDR3 DNA: TGTGCCAGCAGCCCCCGGACAGGGAAAGAGACCCAGTACTTC
CDR3 protein: CASSPRTGKETQYF

D gene: .
clone size: .
J gene: TRBJ1-5
V gene: TRBV10-1
CDR3 DNA: TGCGCCAGCAGACCGACAGTGAGGAGCAATCAGCCCCAGCATTTT
CDR3 protein: CASRPTVRSNQPQHF

D gene: .
clone size: .
J gene: TRBJ1-5
V gene: TRBV7-9
CDR3 DNA: TGTGCCAGCAGCTTGGGAGCCCAGCCCAATCAGCCCCAGCATTTT
CDR3 protein: CASSLGAQPNQPQHF

D gene: .
clone size: .
J gene: TRBJ2-7
V gene: TRBV12-3/TRBV12-4
CDR3 DNA: TGTGCCAGCAGTCCCCAGGGGTACGAGCAGTACTTC
CDR3 protein: CASSPQGYEQYF

D gene: TRBD2
clone size: .
J gene: TRBJ2-3
V gene: TRBV4-2
CDR3 DNA: TGTGCCAGCAGCCCAGGGTCCGGGACTAGCGGGGGCCTGGACACGCAGTATTTT
CDR3 protein: CASSPGSGTSGGLDTQYF

D gene: TRBD2
clone size: .
J gene: TRBJ2-7
V gene: TRBV18
CDR3 DNA: TGTGCCAGCTCACCCTTGACTAGCGGGGTTTACTACGAGCAGTACTTC
CDR3 protein: CASSPLTSGVYYEQYF

D gene: TRBD2
clone size: .
J gene: TRBJ2-5
V gene: TRBV27
CDR3 DNA: TGTGCCGCGGCGGTAGCGGGGGGGACCCAGTACTTC
CDR3 protein: CAAAVAGGTQYF

D gene: .
clone size: .
J gene: TRBJ2-7
V gene: TRBV3-1/TRBV3-2
CDR3 DNA: TGTGCCAGCAGCCAAGTAGACGGATACGAGCAGTACTTC
CDR3 protein: CASSQVDGYEQYF

D gene: .
clone size: .
J gene: TRBJ1-1
V gene: TRBV29-1
CDR3 DNA: TGCAGCGTTGAAGATCGGGGCAGGGGACTGAACACTGAAGCTTTCTTT
CDR3 protein: CSVEDRGRGLNTEAFF

D gene: .
clone size: .
J gene: TRBJ1-5
V gene: TRBV15
CDR3 DNA: TGTGCCACCAGTAGGGATGGCAATCAGCCCCAGCATTTT
CDR3 protein: CATSRDGNQPQHF

D gene: .
clone size: .
J gene: TRBJ1-2
V gene: TRBV7-9
CDR3 DNA: TGTGCCAGCAGCCCAGGGTCTTACGGCTACACCTTC
CDR3 protein: CASSPGSYGYTF

D gene: .
clone size: .
J gene: TRBJ1-1
V gene: TRBV6-2/TRBV6-3
CDR3 DNA: TGTGCCAGCAGTTACGGGAACACCATGAACACTGAAGCTTTCTTT
CDR3 protein: CASSYGNTMNTEAFF

D gene: .
clone size: once
J gene: TRBJ1-2
V gene: TRBV6-2/TRBV6-3
CDR3 DNA: TGTGCCAGCAGTGGGGAGGATTACTATGGCTACACCTTC
CDR3 protein: CASSGEDYYGYTF

D gene: TRBD2
clone size: .
J gene: TRBJ2-1
V gene: TRBV2
CDR3 DNA: TGTGCCAGCAGCGAAATCAGCGGGGGGGCTGGGAATGAGCAGTTCTTC
CDR3 protein: CASSEISGGAGNEQFF

D gene: .
clone size: .
J gene: TRBJ1-3
V gene: TRBV25-1
CDR3 DNA: TGTGCCAGCTCAGAGGGTCCTCGGGGGGCGAGAGGAAACACCATATATTTT
CDR3 protein: CASSEGPRGARGNTIYF

D gene: .
clone size: .
J gene: TRBJ2-5
V gene: TRBV6-2/TRBV6-3
CDR3 DNA: TGTGCCAGCAGTTATGGAGGGGGCGGGGGAGAGACCCAGTACTTC
CDR3 protein: CASSYGGGGGETQYF

D gene: TRBD1
clone size: .
J gene: TRBJ2-7
V gene: TRBV13
CDR3 DNA: TGTGCCAGCAGCTTAGTACAGGGGGCGGGCGAGCAGTACTTC
CDR3 protein: CASSLVQGAGEQYF

D gene: .
clone size: .
J gene: TRBJ2-5
V gene: TRBV21-1
CDR3 DNA: TGTGCCAGCAGCAACTCCCCAAGAGGGTGGCAAGAGACCCAGTACTTC
CDR3 protein: CASSNSPRGWQETQYF

D gene: .
clone size: .
J gene: TRBJ1-1
V gene: TRBV27
CDR3 DNA: TGTGCCAGCAGTTTCGGCAGAGAAAACACTGAAGCTTTCTTT
CDR3 protein: CASSFGRENTEAFF

D gene: .
clone size: .
J gene: TRBJ1-2
V gene: TRBV6-5
CDR3 DNA: TGTGCCAGCAGAAAGGAGTGGGGCTATGGCTACACCTTC
CDR3 protein: CASRKEWGYGYTF

D gene: TRBD2
clone size: once
J gene: TRBJ2-1
V gene: TRBV6-2/TRBV6-3
CDR3 DNA: TGTGCCAGCAGTTACTCAGGGACTAGCGAGATCAATGAGCAGTTCTTC
CDR3 protein: CASSYSGTSEINEQFF